This T cell receptor (beta chain) derives from a study of T cell clonality in common variable immunodeficiency. The study, taken as a whole, reports: Patient heterogeneity in the CVID cohort limited correlations between repertoire features and clinical complications.

Each donor provided roughly 4.5 to 8.5 ml of heparinized whole blood. Profiling relied on immunoSEQ multiplex PCR, and the TCRdb table lists in-frame clones only, not all of them. The sample yields tens of thousands of clones, without any singletons. This clone showed up many times. As yet, its antigen is unknown. The observed sequence ends 3 residues before the CDR3 terminus, with the missing tail filled in from the germline J gene. Germline-derived CDR1 and CDR2 are DFQATT and SNEGSKA (reference sequence). The CDR3 runs to 14 residues. Trimming at V came to 8 bases and at J to 8 bases, leaving 14 bases not matched to a gene.

The V call is TRBV20-1, the J call TRBJ2-1, with 8 bases that match TRBD2. This TCR was sampled from a person aged 18 to 75 in good health. The specimen sequenced was peripheral blood mononuclear cells. CDR3 DNA (partial): TGCAGTCGCTCTGGGACTAGTCGAGACGATGAG. Residues: CSRSGTSRDDE. In full, the CDR3 reads CSRSGTSRDDEQFF.